Listed below are T cell receptor beta chains from one sample, sequenced in a study of PD-L1 blockade in urothelial cancer. Libraries were prepared by immunoSEQ multiplex PCR; TCRdb keeps only in-frame clonotypes and omits some of them. The data contain some 120,000 clones, around 89% of them singletons. The source was PBMCs, collected around atezolizumab (anti-PD-L1) treatment. The receptor set was obtained from a man in his 60s with urothelial cancer. Both conserved end residues are part of each CDR3. D genes are given only for firm matches. Where a row states a size, it is once, few, many or the class of an expanded clone; other rows omit it.

abundance,j_gene,v_gene,d_gene,CDR3aa,CDR3nt
NA,TRBJ2-3,TRBV7-2,NA,CASSLGGSDTDTQYF,TGTGCCAGCAGCTTAGGCGGCTCTGACACAGATACGCAGTATTTT
NA,TRBJ2-3,TRBV7-6,TRBD2,CASSRGTRMGDTQYF,TGTGCCAGCAGCAGAGGGACTAGAATGGGGGATACGCAGTATTTT
NA,TRBJ2-6,TRBV7-2,NA,CASVRGTGANVLTF,TGTGCCAGCGTTAGGGGGACTGGGGCCAACGTCCTGACTTTC
NA,TRBJ2-1,TRBV28,TRBD2,CASSLTGGFYNEQFF,TGTGCCAGCAGTTTAACGGGAGGGTTTTACAATGAGCAGTTCTTC
once,TRBJ2-1,TRBV28,TRBD2,CASSPRTSGRGVNEQFF,TGTGCCAGCAGCCCTAGGACTAGCGGGAGGGGCGTGAATGAGCAGTTCTTC
NA,TRBJ2-5,TRBV25-1,TRBD1,CASSENPGGQETQYF,TGTGCCAGCAGTGAAAATCCAGGGGGCCAAGAGACCCAGTACTTC
NA,TRBJ2-5,TRBV28,TRBD1,CASSLDRVLETQYF,TGTGCCAGCAGTCTGGACAGGGTATTAGAGACCCAGTACTTC
once,TRBJ2-1,TRBV5-1,TRBD2,CASSLDWRGGYNEQFF,TGCGCCAGCAGCTTGGATTGGCGGGGGGGTTACAATGAGCAGTTCTTC
NA,TRBJ1-2,TRBV28,NA,CASSLSGGYTF,TGTGCCAGCAGTTTATCGGGTGGCTACACCTTC
NA,TRBJ1-5,TRBV7-9,NA,CASSLDSRNQPQHF,TGTGCCAGCAGCCTTGACAGCCGCAATCAGCCCCAGCATTTT
once,TRBJ2-7,TRBV7-2,NA,CASSLAQGTYEQYF,TGTGCCAGCAGCTTAGCCCAGGGAACCTACGAGCAGTACTTC
NA,TRBJ1-2,TRBV6-5,NA,CASSYSKQGSYGYTF,TGTGCCAGCAGTTACTCGAAACAGGGAAGCTATGGCTACACCTTC
NA,TRBJ2-6,TRBV23-1,NA,CASCDRSGANVLTF,TGCGCCAGCTGCGACAGGTCTGGGGCCAACGTCCTGACTTTC
NA,TRBJ1-3,TRBV28,NA,CASSFSSSGNTIYF,TGTGCCAGCAGTTTCTCTAGCTCTGGAAACACCATATATTTT
NA,TRBJ1-5,TRBV6-5,NA,CASSGHLSNQPQHF,TGTGCCAGCAGTGGACACCTTAGCAATCAGCCCCAGCATTTT
NA,TRBJ1-1,TRBV6-5,NA,CASSHGGNTEAFF,TGTGCCAGCAGCCATGGAGGGAACACTGAAGCTTTCTTT
NA,TRBJ2-4,TRBV5-1,NA,CASSLDSPGRNIQYF,TGCGCCAGCAGCTTGGACTCCCCAGGGAGGAACATTCAGTACTTC
once,TRBJ2-2,TRBV11-2,TRBD1,CASSLVQGDPTGELFF,TGTGCCAGCAGCTTAGTACAGGGGGACCCCACCGGGGAGCTGTTTTTT
NA,TRBJ2-4,TRBV6-1,TRBD1,CASSVAGGINIQYF,TGTGCCAGCAGTGTAGCAGGGGGCATAAACATTCAGTACTTC
NA,TRBJ2-2,TRBV2,TRBD2,CASSAGTSAPGELFF,TGTGCCAGCAGTGCCGGGACTAGCGCTCCCGGGGAGCTGTTTTTT
once,TRBJ2-1,TRBV10-3,NA,CAISARGVNEQFF,TGTGCCATCAGTGCACGGGGAGTGAATGAGCAGTTCTTC
once,TRBJ2-5,TRBV6-5,TRBD2,CASSLGLAGGETQYF,TGTGCCAGCAGTCTGGGACTAGCGGGAGGAGAGACCCAGTACTTC
NA,TRBJ1-5,TRBV18,TRBD1,CASSQDRGNQPQHF,TGTGCCAGCTCCCAGGACAGGGGTAATCAGCCCCAGCATTTT
NA,TRBJ2-5,TRBV18,NA,CASSQGVQETQYF,TGTGCCAGCTCACAGGGGGTCCAAGAGACCCAGTACTTC
NA,TRBJ2-1,TRBV5-1,TRBD2,CASSLGGGLYNEQFF,TGCGCCAGCAGCTTGGGCGGGGGGCTCTACAATGAGCAGTTCTTC
NA,TRBJ2-7,TRBV7-3,NA,CVSRRFYEQYF,TGTGTCTCGAGGCGGTTCTACGAGCAGTACTTC
NA,TRBJ2-5,TRBV20-1,NA,CSAHREETQYF,TGCAGTGCTCACAGGGAAGAGACCCAGTACTTC
NA,TRBJ2-7,TRBV12-2,NA,CASRPAGLHPSYEQYF,TGTGCAAGTCGCCCCGCCGGACTTCATCCCTCCTACGAGCAGTACTTC
NA,TRBJ2-2,TRBV18,NA,CASSTVGGNTGELFF,TGTGCCAGCTCAACCGTCGGCGGGAACACCGGGGAGCTGTTTTTT
NA,TRBJ2-1,TRBV2,NA,CASSARFSYNEQFF,TGTGCCAGCAGTGCCCGGTTCTCCTACAATGAGCAGTTCTTC
NA,TRBJ2-1,TRBV6-1,TRBD1,CASSTGTGVGNEQFF,TGTGCCAGCAGTACCGGGACAGGGGTAGGGAATGAGCAGTTCTTC
NA,TRBJ1-1,TRBV27,NA,CASSPHLEGKNTEAFF,TGTGCCAGCAGTCCCCACCTCGAGGGAAAGAACACTGAAGCTTTCTTT
NA,TRBJ2-4,TRBV4-1,TRBD2,CASSRLAGALAKNIQYF,TGCGCCAGCAGCCGCCTAGCGGGAGCACTAGCCAAAAACATTCAGTACTTC
NA,TRBJ1-1,TRBV6-5,TRBD1,CASSYQQGEVTEAFF,TGTGCCAGCAGTTACCAACAGGGGGAAGTAACTGAAGCTTTCTTT
NA,TRBJ2-5,TRBV9,NA,CASSVGTGETQYF,TGTGCCAGCAGCGTAGGCACAGGGGAGACCCAGTACTTC
NA,TRBJ2-6,TRBV28,NA,CASSSLPAGANVLTF,TGTGCCAGCAGTTCATTGCCGGCTGGGGCCAACGTCCTGACTTTC
NA,TRBJ2-1,TRBV29-1,TRBD2,CSVEGDPGLVGYNEQFF,TGCAGCGTTGAAGGGGACCCGGGACTAGTTGGGTACAATGAGCAGTTCTTC
NA,TRBJ1-1,TRBV4-1,TRBD1,CASSHQGDFTEAFF,TGCGCCAGCAGCCACCAGGGGGATTTCACTGAAGCTTTCTTT
NA,TRBJ1-4,TRBV5-1,TRBD1,CASSQTGANEKLFF,TGCGCCAGCAGCCAGACAGGGGCGAATGAAAAACTGTTTTTT
NA,TRBJ2-7,TRBV6-1,TRBD1,CASSAQPGTVSYEQYF,TGTGCCAGCAGTGCTCAACCCGGGACAGTCTCCTACGAGCAGTACTTC
once,TRBJ2-7,TRBV6-1,TRBD2,CASETSGGLHYEQYF,TGTGCCAGCGAAACTAGCGGGGGCCTCCATTACGAGCAGTACTTC
once,TRBJ2-7,TRBV4-2,TRBD2,CASSQEPWGLAGFYTSYEQYF,TGTGCCAGCAGCCAAGAACCCTGGGGTCTAGCGGGGTTTTATACTTCCTACGAGCAGTACTTC
NA,TRBJ1-6,TRBV28,NA,CASSEGGLGINSPLHF,TGTGCCAGCAGTGAAGGAGGGTTAGGAATTAATTCACCCCTCCACTTT
NA,TRBJ2-3,TRBV29-1,TRBD1,CSVLGPAGGDTQYF,TGCAGCGTTTTGGGGCCTGCAGGGGGAGATACGCAGTATTTT
NA,TRBJ1-2,TRBV4-3,NA,CASSQGVLMGYTF,TGCGCCAGCAGCCAAGGTGTCCTTATGGGCTACACCTTC
NA,TRBJ2-5,TRBV7-2,TRBD1,CASSLTGGQETQYF,TGTGCCAGCAGCTTAACAGGGGGCCAAGAGACCCAGTACTTC
NA,TRBJ2-2,TRBV21-1,NA,CASSKRTGQGRAGELFF,TGTGCCAGCAGCAAAAGAACTGGACAGGGACGGGCCGGGGAGCTGTTTTTT
NA,TRBJ2-1,TRBV12-5,NA,CASGPQVGSYNEQFF,TGTGCTAGTGGTCCACAGGTTGGCTCCTACAATGAGCAGTTCTTC
NA,TRBJ1-1,TRBV6-1,TRBD1,CASYRGRTRNTEAFF,TGTGCCAGCTACAGGGGGCGAACCCGGAACACTGAAGCTTTCTTT
NA,TRBJ2-7,TRBV11-2,NA,CASSGVADYEQYF,TGTGCCAGCAGCGGAGTAGCAGACTACGAGCAGTACTTC
NA,TRBJ1-1,TRBV19,NA,CASSSYRQNTEAFF,TGTGCCAGTAGTTCTTACCGACAGAACACTGAAGCTTTCTTT
NA,TRBJ2-5,TRBV9,TRBD1,CASSASGQTKETQYF,TGTGCCAGCAGCGCATCGGGACAGACCAAAGAGACCCAGTACTTC
NA,TRBJ1-4,TRBV29-1,TRBD1,CSVEQGVDEKLFF,TGCAGCGTTGAGCAGGGGGTGGATGAAAAACTGTTTTTT